The clone carrying this T cell receptor (beta chain) was observed once. This table comes from immunoSEQ multiplex PCR, and its TCRdb copy is limited to in-frame clones, with some not included. The table lists 150,000 to 200,000 clones, 70% to 90% of them singletons. The source of the sample is a study of control samples from healthy donors and cancer patients. The sample was blood. This TCR was sampled from a woman in her 30s in good health.

The CDR3 bases are TGCAGCGTCCTCCGTTTGGGGGCCGGCCGGGGTGGCTACACCTTC. Encoded protein: CSVLRLGAGRGGYTF. The chain is built from TRBV29-1 and TRBJ1-2, with D possibly matching TRBD1 (6 bases). Looked up from germline, CDR1 is SQVTM and CDR2 is ANQGSEA. The ends were cut back, 6 bases at V and 7 bases at J, with 24 bases in the middle. The CDR3 loop spans 15 amino acids.